What follows describes a single TCR beta chain. It lacks a known antigen. It has no much larger one-base neighbor in the sample; base qualities were not kept. The sample is drawn from a study of blood T cell repertoires in COVID-19 (dated by TCRdb to the early 2020s). Some background on the complete study: Samples covering the acute and convalescent phases of COVID-19 were provided by collaborators in the United States, Italy and Spain. The prospective study material was composed of cDNA or gDNA derived from T cells, B-cell-depleted T cells, or PBMCs. Deeply sampled blood TCRbeta repertoires from subjects exposed to, actively infected with, or recovered from COVID-19 were included in the dataset. The repertoires were released in a freely available public database meant as a resource for research on the immune response to SARS-CoV-2. The samples were drawn from two sources: the first 160 participants of the ongoing ImmuneRACE study, and 1,000 to 1,500 subjects contributed by 6 global collaborators. Sample metadata almost always included a de-identified subject ID, COVID-19 status, age in years and sex. Where available, HLA class I and class II types were obtained from metadata supplied by the sample provider rather than from assay-based typing.

Reading the germline V gene (reference sequence) gives CDR1 LGHDT and CDR2 YNNKEL. V gives up 0 bases and J gives up 2 bases, and the segment between their germline ends measures 6 bases. From the cysteine through the phenylalanine, the CDR3 covers 14 amino acids. Of the read, only the CDR3 DNA is kept; its 42 bases are in frame from base 1. TCRbeta CDR3 regions were amplified from genomic DNA using the immunoSEQ Assay, a bias-controlled multiplex PCR. Regarding the original processing steps: The number of nucleated cells in each sample was estimated from the amplification of reference gene primers within the assay. To quantify the absolute abundance of each unique TCRbeta CDR3 rearrangement, sequence reads were collapsed and filtered. For each sample, productive Simpson clonality was calculated as the square root of Simpson's diversity index across productive rearrangements. TCRdb stores this immuneACCESS table with in-frame sequences only. Part of the clones is absent; in the studies checked, under half of the shortfall reflects unresolved V genes, and no reason is known for the rest. V and J calls and clone size are as listed in that table; D and trimming were resolved from the DNA. The sample table contains more than 95,000 clones; only one count was recorded for approximately 85% of them. The ten largest clones represent around 3.9% of the sample.

On the study overall, not on this receptor specifically: How much clinical and demographic metadata was included differed by source and by participant, and the metadata was provided uncurated.

The collaborating institutions used their own protocols to collect whole blood in K2EDTA tubes. For TCRbeta analysis, collaborators shipped samples in one of three forms: frozen whole blood, isolated PBMCs, or DNA extracted from either of those sample types. Sequencing was done on a sample of peripheral blood. This TCR was sampled from a man between 45 and 60 years old with acute or convalescent COVID-19. The rearranged chain carries TRBV3-1 (or the pseudogene TRBV3-2) and TRBJ2-3; no D segment can be confidently identified. CDR3 region: CASSQEINTDTQYF. The bases are TGTGCCAGCAGCCAAGAAATCAACACAGATACGCAGTATTTT.